This T cell receptor (beta chain) was sequenced during a study of T cell changes during pregnancy in multiple sclerosis (dated by TCRdb to about 2019). Looking at the study overall: In women with multiple sclerosis, the researchers looked at how the T cell repertoire shifted as pregnancy progressed.

A note on this clone: Its specific antigen is unknown. No qualities accompany the bases; no much larger clone lies one base away.

Germline trimming amounts to 8 bases on V and 4 bases on J, with 7 as the count of junction bases outside the gene matches. There are 14 amino acids in the CDR3, from cysteine to phenylalanine inclusive. CDR3 DNA is the only sequence kept; it has 42 bases, read in frame from the first base. CDR1 and CDR2 are drawn from the germline V gene: MNHEY, SVGAGI. Library prep was done by the immunoSEQ multiplex PCR assay. The table was pulled from immuneACCESS by TCRdb, which kept in-frame rearrangements only. Such tables lose some clones; where checked, under half of the loss comes from unresolved V genes, and the rest has no known cause. For this sample the table gives some 69,000 clones, of which less than 95% were detected only once. More than 2% of the sample is in the top ten clones.

This receptor chain uses TRBV6-5 and TRBJ2-2; 7 junctional bases match TRBD1. The starting material was peripheral blood, obtained in the second trimester of pregnancy. This receptor was obtained from a female donor in good health, enrolled as a control in a pregnancy study. The CDR3 region reads CASGIQGSTGELFF. The DNA sequence is given as TGTGCCAGCGGTATACAGGGGAGCACCGGGGAGCTGTTTTTT.